One sample yielded the 2 T cell receptor beta chains listed below, sequenced in a study of T cell responses to AZD1222 COVID-19 vaccine. TCRdb's table, derived via immunoSEQ multiplex PCR, lists solely in-frame clones and lacks some. This sample has some 30,000 clones, with 89% found just once. The sequenced sample was peripheral blood, obtained on day 0 of AZD1222 vaccination. These receptors were taken from an adult in good health.

V usage is TRBV19 and J usage is TRBJ2-7; maybe TRBD1 (7 bases). CDR1 is LNHDA, CDR2 SQIVND, per germline (reference sequence). The CDR3 runs 16 residues. Trimming removed 6 bases at V and 2 bases at J, with 20 bases between. CDR3 loop: CASSKFGRGQTYEQYF. The DNA of the CDR3 is TGTGCCAGTAGCAAATTCGGGCGGGGACAGACCTACGAGCAGTACTTC. The whole variable domain, filled in from reference TRBV19 and TRBJ2-7, reads DGGITQSPKYLFRKEGQNVTLSCEQNLNHDAMYWYRQDPGQGLRLIYYSQIVNDFQKGDIAEGYSVSREKKESFPLTVTSAQKNPTAFYLCASSKFGRGQTYEQYFGPGTRLTVT.

The chain joins TRBV2 to TRBJ1-4, with D unclear. Looked up from germline, CDR1 is SNHLY and CDR2 is FYNNEI. The CDR3 runs to 14 residues. V was trimmed by 0 bases and J by 10 bases, leaving 12 bases between them. This CDR3 reads CASSEALEVGKLFF. CDR3 sequence (DNA): TGTGCCAGCAGTGAAGCGCTGGAGGTTGGAAAACTGTTTTTT.